This T cell receptor beta chain stems from a study of blood T cell repertoires in COVID-19. The wider study: The United States, Italy and Spain were the sources of the acute and convalescent COVID-19 samples. PBMCs, B-cell-depleted T cells, or T cells were the source of the cDNA or gDNA that made up the material.

Methods used by the authors: Reference gene primer amplification in the assay estimated nucleated cell counts. Sequenced by immunoSEQ multiplex PCR; TCRdb stores in-frame clones only, minus some. That table is the source of V, J and clone size, and D and trimming were worked out from the DNA. The top ten hold around 3.5% of the sample, which has just under 350,000 clones, around nine tenths seen once. This TCR came from a woman between 18 and 29 years old who had recovered from COVID-19. Sequencing was done on a sample of peripheral blood.

The chain's CDR3 is CASRFDRSSKPQHF. CDR3 nucleotide sequence: TGTGCCAGCAGATTCGACAGGTCCTCGAAGCCCCAGCATTTT. The chain has TRBV6-6 and TRBJ1-5; TRBD1 might be the D (6 bases). The V end was cut by 6 bases, the J end by 8 bases, with 17 bases between. The CDR3 runs 14 residues. Germline V gene sequence: CDR1 MNHNY, CDR2 SVGAGI (reference sequence).